Listed below are T cell receptor beta chains from one sample, sequenced in a study of shared clonotypes between healthy human individuals. The table came from immunoSEQ multiplex PCR; TCRdb's copy has only in-frame clones and leaves some out. The sample has some 1,600,000 clones, 98% seen once. Material: naive CD4+ T cells sorted from blood. These receptors originate from a man under 40 in good health. CDR3s include the opening cysteine and the closing phenylalanine or tryptophan. The D gene is left open where the match is weak. Rows may omit the clone size; those that give it use once, few, many or a size class.

CDR3aa: CASSIGRIGVPYEQYF
CDR3nt: TGTGCCAGTAGTATAGGGCGAATCGGGGTACCCTACGAGCAGTACTTC
len: 16
d_gene: -
v_gene: TRBV19
abundance: -
j_gene: TRBJ2-7

CDR3aa: CASSLVAPNTEAFF
CDR3nt: TGTGCCAGCAGCTTAGTTGCCCCCAACACTGAAGCTTTCTTT
len: 14
d_gene: -
v_gene: TRBV7-8
abundance: -
j_gene: TRBJ1-1

CDR3aa: CASSPKQGQPQHF
CDR3nt: TGTGCCAGCAGCCCAAAACAGGGCCAGCCCCAGCATTTT
len: 13
d_gene: -
v_gene: TRBV5-5
abundance: -
j_gene: TRBJ1-5

CDR3aa: CASSLGFQETQYF
CDR3nt: TGTGCCAGCAGTCTGGGATTCCAAGAGACCCAGTACTTC
len: 13
d_gene: -
v_gene: TRBV9
abundance: -
j_gene: TRBJ2-5

CDR3aa: CASSLGPSNEKLFF
CDR3nt: TGTGCCAGCAGCTTAGGGCCGTCTAATGAAAAACTGTTTTTT
len: 14
d_gene: -
v_gene: TRBV7-6
abundance: -
j_gene: TRBJ1-4

CDR3aa: CASSSDTNTEAFF
CDR3nt: TGTGCCAGCAGTTCGGACACCAACACTGAAGCTTTCTTT
len: 13
d_gene: -
v_gene: TRBV2
abundance: -
j_gene: TRBJ1-1

CDR3aa: CASSFMAGGSHPLTYEQYF
CDR3nt: TGCGCCAGCAGCTTTATGGCGGGAGGGTCCCACCCGCTAACCTACGAGCAGTACTTC
len: 19
d_gene: TRBD2
v_gene: TRBV5-1
abundance: -
j_gene: TRBJ2-7

CDR3aa: CASSLAGLASNEQFF
CDR3nt: TGTGCCAGCAGCTTGGCCGGTCTAGCGTCTAATGAGCAGTTCTTC
len: 15
d_gene: -
v_gene: TRBV5-6
abundance: once
j_gene: TRBJ2-1

CDR3aa: CASSAFWTGANEKLFF
CDR3nt: TGTGCCAGCAGTGCGTTCTGGACAGGGGCTAATGAAAAACTGTTTTTT
len: 16
d_gene: TRBD1
v_gene: TRBV6-1
abundance: -
j_gene: TRBJ1-4

CDR3aa: CASSLVVGATNEKLFF
CDR3nt: TGTGCCAGCAGCTTAGTGGTGGGTGCAACTAATGAAAAACTGTTTTTT
len: 16
d_gene: -
v_gene: TRBV7-9
abundance: -
j_gene: TRBJ1-4

CDR3aa: CASSVETPGQGGYTF
CDR3nt: TGTGCCAGCAGCGTAGAAACCCCAGGGCAGGGGGGCTACACCTTC
len: 15
d_gene: -
v_gene: TRBV9
abundance: -
j_gene: TRBJ1-2

CDR3aa: CASSDYVDTQYF
CDR3nt: TGTGCCAGCAGTGACTACGTCGATACGCAGTATTTT
len: 12
d_gene: -
v_gene: TRBV6-5
abundance: -
j_gene: TRBJ2-3

CDR3aa: CASSRGDRAAYGYTF
CDR3nt: TGTGCCAGTAGTAGGGGAGACAGGGCCGCCTATGGCTACACCTTC
len: 15
d_gene: TRBD1
v_gene: TRBV19
abundance: -
j_gene: TRBJ1-2

CDR3aa: CASSRGVGNTIYF
CDR3nt: TGTGCCAGCAGCCGAGGGGTTGGAAACACCATATATTTT
len: 13
d_gene: -
v_gene: TRBV27
abundance: -
j_gene: TRBJ1-3

CDR3aa: CASRDDGTSGNRYF
CDR3nt: TGTGCCAGCAGGGACGATGGGACAAGCGGGAATAGGTACTTC
len: 14
d_gene: -
v_gene: TRBV2
abundance: -
j_gene: TRBJ2-5

CDR3aa: CASNGDSTEAFF
CDR3nt: TGTGCCAGCAACGGAGACAGCACTGAAGCTTTCTTT
len: 12
d_gene: -
v_gene: TRBV6-5
abundance: -
j_gene: TRBJ1-1

CDR3aa: CATKDLHEQYF
CDR3nt: TGTGCCACCAAAGATCTCCACGAGCAGTACTTC
len: 11
d_gene: -
v_gene: TRBV10-3
abundance: few
j_gene: TRBJ2-7

CDR3aa: CASTQLNEQYF
CDR3nt: TGTGCCAGCACCCAACTCAACGAGCAGTACTTC
len: 11
d_gene: -
v_gene: TRBV6-1
abundance: once
j_gene: TRBJ2-7

CDR3aa: CASSAALGPTYEQFF
CDR3nt: TGCGCCAGCAGTGCCGCCCTCGGACCAACCTATGAGCAGTTCTTC
len: 15
d_gene: -
v_gene: TRBV10-1
abundance: once
j_gene: TRBJ2-1

CDR3aa: CASSFWTGPSGANVLTF
CDR3nt: TGTGCCAGCAGTTTCTGGACAGGGCCCTCTGGGGCCAACGTCCTGACTTTC
len: 17
d_gene: TRBD1
v_gene: TRBV27
abundance: once
j_gene: TRBJ2-6

CDR3aa: CASSLGTGGFGNEQFF
CDR3nt: TGCGCCAGCAGCTTGGGTACAGGGGGCTTCGGCAATGAGCAGTTCTTC
len: 16
d_gene: TRBD1
v_gene: TRBV5-1
abundance: -
j_gene: TRBJ2-1